This T cell receptor (beta chain) came from a study of blood T cell dynamics during melanoma immunotherapy. Study summary: Metastatic melanoma patients received first-line pembrolizumab or nivolumab plus ipilimumab.

Regarding time point: pre-treatment baseline. At 12 weeks after first infusion, RECIST 1.1 defined response for most patients. Libraries were prepared by immunoSEQ multiplex PCR; TCRdb keeps only in-frame clonotypes and omits some of them. The data contain 20,000 to 30,000 clones, around nine tenths of them singletons. The CDR3 spans 14 residues. Germline V gene data show CDR1 as MDHEN and CDR2 as SYDVKM. The V and J ends lost 5 bases and 5 bases respectively, with 15 bases between them. The material sequenced was blood, taken from a patient treated with checkpoint blockade. This clonotype originated in a human donor with melanoma. The J gene is TRBJ1-1, the V gene TRBV28, with no clear D. The CDR3 nucleotides are TGTGCCAGCAGTATGGGAACCTTCGAGACTGAAGCTTTCTTT. Translating gives CASSMGTFETEAFF.